The clone carrying this T cell receptor beta chain was picked up many times. Its antigen is currently unknown. Patients chosen for sequencing had shown CD8+CD57+ cell expansion by flow cytometry. V lost 7 bases to trimming and J lost 2 bases, with 11 bases between them. Germline V gene sequence: CDR1 ENHRY, CDR2 SYGVKD. The CDR3 loop spans 13 amino acids. The source of the sample is a study of CD8+CD57+ T cells in acquired aplastic anemia. Background on the study: Sorted CD4+ and CD8+ cells yielded roughly 3 ug of DNA on average. Notes on the study in general: Patients and controls were found to share fewer than 35 CD8+ CDR3 sequences.

Profiling that covered TCR beta VDJ and CDR3 relied on genomic DNA as its template. TCRdb redid the calling of the reads with MiXCR, one entry per CDR3 protein. This sample has under 500,000 distinct CDR3 sequences, with around a third found just once. The rearrangement uses TRBV10-3 and TRBJ1-1; maybe TRBD1 (5 bases). The clonotype was recovered from a human donor with aplastic anemia. Specimen: sorted CD4+, CD8+, or CD8+CD57+ T cells (not recorded which) from PBMCs. The CDR3 region has the DNA TGTGCCATCACCCGGGGACCTAACACTGAAGCTTTCTTT. This sequence encodes CAITRGPNTEAFF.